The present TCR beta chain was sequenced within a study of blood T cell repertoires in COVID-19. Participants reported their clinical history, and cohort assignment relied on those reports. CDR3 size: 15 residues. In the original processing: By means of reference gene primer amplification, nucleated cell counts were estimated. Only in-frame clones appear in the TCRdb table, and some are missing; sequencing was by immunoSEQ multiplex PCR. V, J and clone size derive from that table, while D and trimming were established from the DNA sequence. The profile shows under 300,000 clones, around nine tenths of them singletons.

The chain carries TRBV21-1 and TRBJ2-7; TRBD2 was called by the table and not checked on the DNA. TRBV21-1 is assigned pseudogene status. The material sequenced was PBMCs or T cells enriched from blood (not recorded which). This sequence originates from a woman aged 18-29 years who had recovered from COVID-19. CDR3 coding DNA: TGTGCCAGCAGTTGTGCCGCTGACTACTACTACGAGCAGTACTTC. It codes for CASSCAADYYYEQYF.